This T cell receptor (beta chain) was captured in a study of T cell responses to AZD1222 COVID-19 vaccine (dated by TCRdb to about 2021). Regarding the complete study: AZD1222 recipients with second doses at about 4 weeks or about 12 weeks were pooled, because spike-specific TCR depth and breadth did not differ between schedules. Enrollment into the trials was organized by age into subgroups of 18-55, 56-69 and 70-plus years, and those subgroups contained roughly 150, 30 and 60 TCR-sequenced participants, respectively. TCR sequencing was performed for about 250 trial participants, of whom about 200 were given two doses of AZD1222 and around 25 were given two doses of MenACWY control vaccine. Here is what the overall study found, with its caveats: Conclusions about previously exposed vaccinees are limited, since just 5 or 6 AZD1222 recipients were seropositive for SARS-CoV-2 at baseline. Reportedly, almost half of the unique spike-specific TCRs recognized epitopes lying outside the regions that are mutated in the B.1.351 and B.1.1.7 variants. The vaccine-associated CD4 TCRs covered the entire spike protein, and the dominant responses fell in regions 160-218 and 743-854. In the small 56-69-year group, the increase in depth fell short of significance, most likely because of low power. Because no day 14 peak-response samples were available, the repertoires could be characterized only after the peak T cell response. Spike-specific TCR breadth and depth rose significantly after two AZD1222 doses compared with day 0 and with MenACWY recipients. Most participants were white British and females outnumbered males, and the authors suggested that clonal diversity may have been underestimated.

The germline V gene provides CDR1 MNHEY and CDR2 SVGAGI. A distance of 13 bases separates the germline ends of V and J, which lose 6 bases and 4 bases respectively. The CDR3 numbers 13 residues from cysteine through phenylalanine. This entry keeps only the CDR3 DNA: 39 bases, framed from base 1. On this clone itself: Its antigen is not yet known. The sample holds no much larger clone one base away, and base qualities are not on file.

The CDR3 regions of human TCRbeta chains were analyzed by immunosequencing. Concerning the study's data processing: TCRs in the repertoires were matched against a reference library of SARS-CoV-2-specific TCRs that had been generated with the MIRA antigen-specificity platform. Breadth was defined as the fraction of unique TCRs that were SARS-CoV-2-associated. Depth was defined as the fraction of total T cells that were SARS-CoV-2-associated. Each spike-specific TCR was assigned to its reactive spike region and to a CD4 or CD8 class using the MIRA data. Log10-transformed breadth and depth values were compared by one-way ANOVA with Sidak's multiple comparisons tests. The table comes from immuneACCESS by way of TCRdb, which keeps in-frame sequences with V and J called. Part of the clones is missing from these tables; in studies checked, under half for an unresolved V gene and the rest for unknown reasons. That table is the source of V, J and clone size, and D and trimming were worked out from the DNA. Across this sample there are 100,000 to 120,000 clones, with roughly 82% seen only once. The leading ten clones occupy 5% of the sample.

The time point label for this specimen denotes: baseline before first vaccination. Vaccinee samples were obtained from the UK trials COV001 and COV002, which included a single-blind randomized controlled phase 2/3 trial of AZD1222 (ChAdOx1 nCoV-19) in healthy adults. For TCRbeta chain sequencing, PBMC samples from trial participants were taken at day 0 and at day 28 after the second dose. This specimen was peripheral blood, taken on day 0 of AZD1222 vaccination. The sequence was obtained from an adult in good health. This sequence uses TRBV6-5 and TRBJ2-7; a weak D assignment points to TRBD1 (6 bases agree). The sequenced DNA: TGTGCCAGCAGAACAGGGTGGAAGTACGAGCAGTACTTC. Its protein product is CASRTGWKYEQYF.